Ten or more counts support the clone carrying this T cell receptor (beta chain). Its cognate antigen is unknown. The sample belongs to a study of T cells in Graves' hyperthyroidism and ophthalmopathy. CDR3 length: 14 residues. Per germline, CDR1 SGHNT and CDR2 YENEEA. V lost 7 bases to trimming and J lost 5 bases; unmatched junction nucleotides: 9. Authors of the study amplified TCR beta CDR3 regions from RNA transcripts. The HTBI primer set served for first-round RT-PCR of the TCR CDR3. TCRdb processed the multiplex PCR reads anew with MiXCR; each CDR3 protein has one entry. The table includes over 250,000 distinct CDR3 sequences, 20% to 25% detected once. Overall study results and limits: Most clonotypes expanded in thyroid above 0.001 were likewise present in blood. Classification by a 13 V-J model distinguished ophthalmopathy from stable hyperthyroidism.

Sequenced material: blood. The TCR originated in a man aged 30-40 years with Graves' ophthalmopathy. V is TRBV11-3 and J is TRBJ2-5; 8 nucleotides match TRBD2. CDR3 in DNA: TGTGCCAGCACCGCCAGCGGGAGCTGGGAGACCCAGTACTTC. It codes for CASTASGSWETQYF.